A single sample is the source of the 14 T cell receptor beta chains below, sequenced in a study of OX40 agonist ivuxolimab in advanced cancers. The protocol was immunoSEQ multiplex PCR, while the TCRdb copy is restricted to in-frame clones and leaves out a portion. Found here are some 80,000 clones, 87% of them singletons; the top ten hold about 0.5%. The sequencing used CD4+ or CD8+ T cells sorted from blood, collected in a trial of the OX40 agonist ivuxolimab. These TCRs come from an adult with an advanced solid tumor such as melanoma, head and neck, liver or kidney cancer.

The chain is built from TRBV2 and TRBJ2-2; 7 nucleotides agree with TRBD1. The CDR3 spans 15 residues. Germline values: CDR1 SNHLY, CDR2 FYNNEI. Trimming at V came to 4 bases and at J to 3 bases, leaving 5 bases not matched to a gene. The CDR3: CASSGDSYYTGELFF. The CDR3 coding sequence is TGTGCCAGCAGTGGGGACAGTTATTACACCGGGGAGCTGTTTTTT.

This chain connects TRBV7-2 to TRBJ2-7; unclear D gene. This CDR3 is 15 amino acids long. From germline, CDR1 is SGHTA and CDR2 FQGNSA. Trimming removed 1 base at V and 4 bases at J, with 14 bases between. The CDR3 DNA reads TGTGCCAGCAGCTTAGAGGGCCGAACTTTGTACGAGCAGTACTTC. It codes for CASSLEGRTLYEQYF.

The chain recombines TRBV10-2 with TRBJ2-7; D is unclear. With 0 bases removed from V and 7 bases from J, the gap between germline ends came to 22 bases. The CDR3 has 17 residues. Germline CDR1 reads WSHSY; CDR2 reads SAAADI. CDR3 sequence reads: CASSESPWRLPREEQYF. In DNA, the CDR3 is TGCGCCAGCAGTGAGTCACCCTGGAGACTCCCCCGTGAGGAGCAGTACTTC.

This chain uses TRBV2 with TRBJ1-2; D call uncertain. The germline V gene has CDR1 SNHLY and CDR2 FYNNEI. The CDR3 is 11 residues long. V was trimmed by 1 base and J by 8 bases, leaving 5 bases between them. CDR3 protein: CASSEGYGYTF. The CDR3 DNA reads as TGTGCCAGCAGTGAAGGGTACGGCTACACCTTC.

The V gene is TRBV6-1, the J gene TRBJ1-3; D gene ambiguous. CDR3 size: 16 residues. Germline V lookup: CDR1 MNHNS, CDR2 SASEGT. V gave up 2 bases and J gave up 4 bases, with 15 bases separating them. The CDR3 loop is CASSERKGAQGNTIYF. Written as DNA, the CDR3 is TGTGCCAGCAGTGAACGGAAGGGAGCGCAGGGAAACACCATATATTTT.

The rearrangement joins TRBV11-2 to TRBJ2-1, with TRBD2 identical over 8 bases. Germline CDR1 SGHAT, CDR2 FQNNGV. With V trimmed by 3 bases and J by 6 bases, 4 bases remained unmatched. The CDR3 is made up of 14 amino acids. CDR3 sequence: CASSFSGESNEQFF. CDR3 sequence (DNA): TGTGCCAGCAGCTTTAGCGGGGAGTCCAATGAGCAGTTCTTC.

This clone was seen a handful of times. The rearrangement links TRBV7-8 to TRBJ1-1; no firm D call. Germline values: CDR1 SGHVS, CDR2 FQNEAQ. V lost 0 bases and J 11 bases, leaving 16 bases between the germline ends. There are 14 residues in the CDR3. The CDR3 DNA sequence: TGTGCCAGCAGCTTAGCGGGGTCGGCCCCGGCTGCTTTCTTT. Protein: CASSLAGSAPAAFF. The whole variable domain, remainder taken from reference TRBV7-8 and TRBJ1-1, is GAGVSQSPRYKVAKRGQDVALRCDPISGHVSLFWYQQALGQGPEFLTYFQNEAQLDKSGLPSDRFFAERPEGSVSTLKIQRTQQEDSAVYLCASSLAGSAPAAFFGQGTRLTVV.

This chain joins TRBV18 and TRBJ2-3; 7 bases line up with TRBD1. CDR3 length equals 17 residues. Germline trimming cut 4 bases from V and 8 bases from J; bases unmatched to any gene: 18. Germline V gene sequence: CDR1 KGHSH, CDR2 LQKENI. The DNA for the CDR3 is TGTGCCAGCTCACGGAATGAGGGGGCGCCGGGGCAGAGTACGCAGTATTTT. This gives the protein CASSRNEGAPGQSTQYF. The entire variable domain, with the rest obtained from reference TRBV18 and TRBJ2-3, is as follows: NAGVMQNPRHLVRRRGQEARLRCSPMKGHSHVYWYRQLPEEGLKFMVYLQKENIIDESGMPKERFSAEFPKEGPSILRIQQVVRGDSAAYFCASSRNEGAPGQSTQYFGPGTRLTVL.

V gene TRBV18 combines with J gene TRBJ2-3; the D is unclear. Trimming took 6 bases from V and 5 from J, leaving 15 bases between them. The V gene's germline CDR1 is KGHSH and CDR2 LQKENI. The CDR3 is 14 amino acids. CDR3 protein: CASSPQPLRDTQYF. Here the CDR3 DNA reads TGTGCCAGCTCCCCCCAACCTTTACGAGATACGCAGTATTTT. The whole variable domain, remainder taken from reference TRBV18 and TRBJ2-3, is NAGVMQNPRHLVRRRGQEARLRCSPMKGHSHVYWYRQLPEEGLKFMVYLQKENIIDESGMPKERFSAEFPKEGPSILRIQQVVRGDSAAYFCASSPQPLRDTQYFGPGTRLTVL.

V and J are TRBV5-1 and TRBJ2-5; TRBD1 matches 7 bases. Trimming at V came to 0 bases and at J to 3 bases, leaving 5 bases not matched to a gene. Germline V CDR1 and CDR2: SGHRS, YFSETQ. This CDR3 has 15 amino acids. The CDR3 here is CASSLGGTVEETQYF. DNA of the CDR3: TGCGCCAGCAGCTTGGGAGGGACAGTAGAAGAGACCCAGTACTTC. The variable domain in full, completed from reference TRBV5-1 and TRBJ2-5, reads KAGVTQTPRYLIKTRGQQVTLSCSPISGHRSVSWYQQTPGQGLQFLFEYFSETQRNKGNFPGRFSGRQFSNSRSEMNVSTLELGDSALYLCASSLGGTVEETQYFGPGTRLLVL.

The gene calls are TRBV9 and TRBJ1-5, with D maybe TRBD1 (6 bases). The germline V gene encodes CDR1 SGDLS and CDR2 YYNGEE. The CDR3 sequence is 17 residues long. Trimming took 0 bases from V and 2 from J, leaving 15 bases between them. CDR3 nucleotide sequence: TGTGCCAGCAGCGTAGAGCTCAGACAGGCACGCAATCAGCCCCAGCATTTT. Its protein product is CASSVELRQARNQPQHF.

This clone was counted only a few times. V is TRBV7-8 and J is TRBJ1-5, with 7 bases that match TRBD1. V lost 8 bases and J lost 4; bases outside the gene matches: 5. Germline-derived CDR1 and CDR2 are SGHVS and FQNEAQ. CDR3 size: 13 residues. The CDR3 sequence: CASASRGNQPQHF. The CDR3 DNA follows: TGTGCCAGCGCTAGCAGGGGGAATCAGCCCCAGCATTTT.

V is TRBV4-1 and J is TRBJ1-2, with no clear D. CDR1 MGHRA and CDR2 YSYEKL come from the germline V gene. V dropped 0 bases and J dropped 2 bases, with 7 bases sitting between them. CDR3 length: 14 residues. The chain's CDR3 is CASSQDGVNYGYTF. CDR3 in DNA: TGCGCCAGCAGCCAAGATGGAGTAAACTATGGCTACACCTTC.

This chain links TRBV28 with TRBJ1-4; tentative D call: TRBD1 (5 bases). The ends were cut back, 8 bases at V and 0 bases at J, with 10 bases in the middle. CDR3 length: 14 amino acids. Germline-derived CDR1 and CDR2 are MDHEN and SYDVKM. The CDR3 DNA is TGTGCCAGCTGGGACGGCACAACTAATGAAAAACTGTTTTTT. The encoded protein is CASWDGTTNEKLFF.